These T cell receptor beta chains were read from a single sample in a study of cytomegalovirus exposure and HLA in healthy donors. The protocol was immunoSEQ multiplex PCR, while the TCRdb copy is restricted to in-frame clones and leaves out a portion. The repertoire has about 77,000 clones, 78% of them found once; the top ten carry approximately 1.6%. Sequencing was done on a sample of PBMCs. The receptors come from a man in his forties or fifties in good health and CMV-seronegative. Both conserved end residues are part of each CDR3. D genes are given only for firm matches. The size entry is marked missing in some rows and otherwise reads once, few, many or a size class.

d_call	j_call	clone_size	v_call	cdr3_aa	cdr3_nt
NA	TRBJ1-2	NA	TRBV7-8	CASSLRGFSGYTF	TGTGCCAGCAGCCTACGCGGGTTCTCTGGCTACACCTTC
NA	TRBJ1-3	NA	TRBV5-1	CASSLGLRGNTIYF	TGCGCCAGCAGCTTGGGACTGCGAGGAAACACCATATATTTT
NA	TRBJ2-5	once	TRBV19	CASSLGTIPWRETQYF	TGTGCCAGTAGTCTCGGGACAATCCCTTGGAGAGAGACCCAGTACTTC
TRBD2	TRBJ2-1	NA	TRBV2	CASSEAGGGRAYNEQFF	TGTGCCAGCAGTGAAGCAGGGGGCGGGAGGGCCTACAATGAGCAGTTCTTC
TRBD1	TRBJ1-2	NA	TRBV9	CASSGLDRGLSGYTF	TGTGCCAGCAGCGGACTGGACAGGGGGCTGAGTGGCTACACCTTC
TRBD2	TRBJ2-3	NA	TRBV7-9	CASRKGLAGVTDTQYF	TGTGCCAGCAGGAAAGGACTAGCGGGGGTCACAGATACGCAGTATTTT
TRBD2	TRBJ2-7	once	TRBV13	CASSNRDYVSYEQYF	TGTGCCAGCAGCAACCGGGACTACGTTTCCTACGAGCAGTACTTC
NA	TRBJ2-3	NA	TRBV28	CASLGSPDTQYF	TGTGCCAGCCTCGGGAGCCCAGATACGCAGTATTTT
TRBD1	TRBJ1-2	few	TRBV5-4	CASSLTGGAYYGYTF	TGTGCCAGCAGCTTGACAGGGGGCGCCTACTATGGCTACACCTTC
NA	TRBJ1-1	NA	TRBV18	CASSPLGENTEAFF	TGTGCCAGCTCACCTCTCGGGGAAAACACTGAAGCTTTCTTT
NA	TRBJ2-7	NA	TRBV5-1	CASSLAGAAPHEQYF	TGCGCCAGCAGCTTGGCCGGAGCAGCGCCCCACGAGCAGTACTTC
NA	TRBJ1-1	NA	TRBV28	CASSIPTGGNTEAFF	TGTGCCAGCAGTATTCCGACAGGAGGCAACACTGAAGCTTTCTTT
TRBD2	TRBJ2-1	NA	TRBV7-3	CASSRRGRNEQFF	TGTGCCAGCAGCCGTCGCGGGAGGAACGAGCAGTTCTTC
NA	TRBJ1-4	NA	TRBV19	CASHMAGRSEKLFF	TGTGCCAGTCATATGGCAGGGAGGAGTGAAAAACTGTTTTTT
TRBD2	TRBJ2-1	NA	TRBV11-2	CASSSPPGTSGIEQFF	TGTGCCAGCAGCTCACCCCCCGGGACTAGCGGGATTGAGCAGTTCTTC